The 7 T cell receptor beta chains reported below all come from one sample, sequenced in a study of post-analysis software for immune sequencing data (dated by TCRdb to between 2014 and 2017). The paper as a whole reports these results and caveats: Roughly 5 TRBV segments, including TRBV5-6, TRBV5-1 and TRBV20-1, were significantly more frequent in patients than controls.

Their target antigens are unknown. The library was built by means of PCR. The sequencing machine was an Illumina HiSeq 2500. To reduce PCR and sequencing biases, unique molecular identifiers were built into the TCR beta cDNA libraries. In-frame beta chains were kept once TCRdb had trimmed the public reads at Q25 with fastp and called clones with MiXCR. Every entry covers one CDR3 protein and lists the most common genes and DNA from its rows. The sample data list about 540,000 distinct CDR3 sequences, and around a third of these were observed just once. The ten largest clones capture less than 6% of the sample. The sequencing sample was made of blood. All receptors derive from a girl younger than 18 with multiple sclerosis.

The chain joins TRBV7-3 to TRBJ2-2, with D possibly matching TRBD1 (6 bases). This CDR3 spans 15 amino acids. From germline, CDR1 is SGHTA and CDR2 FQGTGA. Trimming pared 4 bases from V and 5 bases from J, leaving 14 bases between. In nucleotides, the CDR3 is TGTGCCAGCAGCTCCAACCCGGACAGAACCGGGGAGCTGTTTTTT. It encodes CASSSNPDRTGELFF.

Remarks on this clonotype: Germline is not matched at one junction end, which may reflect a read error. The CDR3 region is CSAGDPPGTGNQPQHF. CDR3 in DNA: TGCAGTGCTGGAGATCCTCCCGGGACAGGGAATCAGCCCCAGCATTTT. The chain is built from TRBV20-1 and TRBJ1-5, with 9 bases identical to TRBD1. Germline V gives CDR1 DFQATT, CDR2 SNEGSKA (reference sequence). The CDR3 is 16 residues long.

This clonotype was observed a handful of times. The V and J genes are TRBV10-3 and TRBJ2-5, with 10 nucleotides matching TRBD2. The CDR3 extends over 13 amino acids. The V gene end was trimmed by 10 bases and the J gene end by 0 bases; junction bases not matched to a gene: 2. Germline V gene sequence: CDR1 ENHRY, CDR2 SYGVKD. The CDR3 reads CATLAGDQETQYF. CDR3 nucleotides: TGTGCCACTCTAGCGGGGGACCAAGAGACCCAGTACTTC.

The chain carries TRBV9 and TRBJ2-2, with a tentative D call TRBD2 (6 bases). The CDR3 has 13 amino acids. The germline V gene encodes CDR1 SGDLS and CDR2 YYNGEE. Trimming took off 3 bases at V and 6 bases at J, with 9 bases between the two ends. The CDR3 DNA follows: TGTGCCAGCAGCGCCTCGGGGGCCGGGGAGCTGTTTTTT. The encoded protein is CASSASGAGELFF.

The V and J genes are TRBV29-1 and TRBJ2-1; the match to TRBD1 covers 7 bases. The length of the CDR3 is 13 residues. Unmatched junction bases numbered 9, after V lost 7 bases and J lost 6 bases. Germline lookup yields CDR1 SQVTM and CDR2 ANQGSEA. The DNA of the CDR3 is TGCAGCGCCGACGGGACAGTAGGCAATGAGCAGTTCTTC. The encoded protein is CSADGTVGNEQFF.

This clonotype has a handful of counts. The gene calls are TRBV5-1 and TRBJ2-7; 7 nucleotides line up with TRBD1. J was trimmed by 3 bases and V by 2 bases; bases with no gene match: 8. The CDR3 totals 15 residues. Germline V gives CDR1 SGHRS, CDR2 YFSETQ. DNA for the CDR3: TGCGCCAGCAGCTTCTTTGGGGGACAGAGCTACGAGCAGTACTTC. Amino acids: CASSFFGGQSYEQYF.

The chain carries TRBV20-1 and TRBJ1-1, with D possibly being TRBD1 (5 bases). Germline CDR1 is DFQATT and CDR2 is SNEGSKA (reference sequence). CDR3 length equals 13 residues. V was shortened by 5 bases and J by 1 base, with 11 bases between the two germline ends. The CDR3 sequence is CSAQRQRNTEAFF. CDR3 nucleotides: TGCAGTGCTCAAAGACAGCGGAACACTGAAGCTTTCTTT.